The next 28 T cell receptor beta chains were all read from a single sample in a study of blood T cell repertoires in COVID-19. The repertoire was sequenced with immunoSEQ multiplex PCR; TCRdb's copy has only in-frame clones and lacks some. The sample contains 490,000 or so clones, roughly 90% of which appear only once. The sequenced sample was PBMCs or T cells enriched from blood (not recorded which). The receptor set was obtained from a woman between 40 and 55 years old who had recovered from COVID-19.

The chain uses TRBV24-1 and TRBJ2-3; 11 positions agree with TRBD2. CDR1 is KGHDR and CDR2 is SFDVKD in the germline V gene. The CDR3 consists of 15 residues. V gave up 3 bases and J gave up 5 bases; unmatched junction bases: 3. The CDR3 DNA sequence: TGTGCCACCAGTGATATAGCGGGGGGGGGAGATACGCAGTATTTT. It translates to CATSDIAGGGDTQYF.

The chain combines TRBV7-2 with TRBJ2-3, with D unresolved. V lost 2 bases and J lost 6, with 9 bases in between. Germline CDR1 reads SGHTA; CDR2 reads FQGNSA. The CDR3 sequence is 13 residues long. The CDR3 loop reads CASSLIIVDTQYF. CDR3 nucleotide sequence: TGTGCCAGCAGCTTAATTATCGTCGATACGCAGTATTTT. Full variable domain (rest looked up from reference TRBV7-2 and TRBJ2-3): GAGVSQSPSNKVTEKGKDVELRCDPISGHTALYWYRQSLGQGLEFLIYFQGNSAPDKSGLPSDRFSAERTGGSVSTLTIQRTQQEDSAVYLCASSLIIVDTQYFGPGTRLTVL.

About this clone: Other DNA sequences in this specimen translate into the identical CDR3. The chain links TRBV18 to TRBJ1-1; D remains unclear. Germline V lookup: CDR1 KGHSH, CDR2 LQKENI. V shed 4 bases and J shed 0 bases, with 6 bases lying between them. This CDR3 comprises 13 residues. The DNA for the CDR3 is TGTGCCAGCTCACTCGGGATGAACACTGAAGCTTTCTTT. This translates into CASSLGMNTEAFF.

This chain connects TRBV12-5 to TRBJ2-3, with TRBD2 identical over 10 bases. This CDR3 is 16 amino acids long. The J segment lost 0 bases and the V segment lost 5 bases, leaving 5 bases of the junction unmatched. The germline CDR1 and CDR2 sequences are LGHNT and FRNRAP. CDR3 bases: TGTGCTAGTGGTCCCGGACTAGCGGCCAGCACAGATACGCAGTATTTT. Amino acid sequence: CASGPGLAASTDTQYF. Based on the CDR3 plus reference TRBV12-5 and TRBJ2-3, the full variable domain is DARVTQTPRHKVTEMGQEVTMRCQPILGHNTVFWYRQTMMQGLELLAYFRNRAPLDDSGMPKDRFSAEMPDATLATLKIQPSEPRDSAVYFCASGPGLAASTDTQYFGPGTRLTVL.

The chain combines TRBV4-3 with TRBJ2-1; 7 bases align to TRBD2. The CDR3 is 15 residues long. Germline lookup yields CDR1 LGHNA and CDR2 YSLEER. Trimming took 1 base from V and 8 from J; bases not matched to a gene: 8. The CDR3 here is CASSQGTSEFYEQFF. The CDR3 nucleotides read TGCGCCAGCAGCCAAGGTACTAGCGAGTTTTATGAGCAGTTCTTC.

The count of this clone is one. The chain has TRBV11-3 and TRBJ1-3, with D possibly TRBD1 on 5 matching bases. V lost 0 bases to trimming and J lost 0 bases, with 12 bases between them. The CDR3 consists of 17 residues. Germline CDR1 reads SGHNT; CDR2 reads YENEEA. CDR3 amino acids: CASSLDLGHPSGNTIYF. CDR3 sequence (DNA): TGTGCCAGCAGCTTAGATCTCGGACACCCCTCTGGAAACACCATATATTTT.

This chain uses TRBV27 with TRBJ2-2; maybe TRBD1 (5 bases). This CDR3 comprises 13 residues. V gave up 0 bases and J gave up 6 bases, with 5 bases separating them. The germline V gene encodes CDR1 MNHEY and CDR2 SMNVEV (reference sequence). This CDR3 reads CASSLSGPGELFF. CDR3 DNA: TGTGCCAGCAGTTTATCGGGGCCCGGGGAGCTGTTTTTT.

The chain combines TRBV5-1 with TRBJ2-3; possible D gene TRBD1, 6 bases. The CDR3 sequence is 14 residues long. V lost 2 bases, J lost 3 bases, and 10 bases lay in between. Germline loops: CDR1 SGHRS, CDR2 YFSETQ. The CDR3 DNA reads TGCGCCAGCAGCTTACAAGACAGGACAGATACGCAGTATTTT. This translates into CASSLQDRTDTQYF.

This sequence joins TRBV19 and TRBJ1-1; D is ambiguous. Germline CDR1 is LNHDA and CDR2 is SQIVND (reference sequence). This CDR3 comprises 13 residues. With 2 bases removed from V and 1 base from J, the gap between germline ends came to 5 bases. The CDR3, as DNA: TGTGCCAGTAGTATACCTCGGAACACTGAAGCTTTCTTT. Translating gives CASSIPRNTEAFF. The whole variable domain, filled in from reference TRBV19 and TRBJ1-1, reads DGGITQSPKYLFRKEGQNVTLSCEQNLNHDAMYWYRQDPGQGLRLIYYSQIVNDFQKGDIAEGYSVSREKKESFPLTVTSAQKNPTAFYLCASSIPRNTEAFFGQGTRLTVV.

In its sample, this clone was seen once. CDR3 amino acids: CASSMGPGQGARRTYGYTF. Here the CDR3 DNA reads TGTGCCAGTAGTATGGGTCCGGGACAGGGGGCGCGGAGGACCTATGGCTACACCTTC. The V gene is TRBV19, the J gene TRBJ1-2, with 12 bases lining up with TRBD1. Germline V gene data show CDR1 as LNHDA and CDR2 as SQIVND (reference sequence). V dropped 3 bases and J dropped 4; count of bases not matched to a gene: 15. The CDR3 has 19 amino acids.

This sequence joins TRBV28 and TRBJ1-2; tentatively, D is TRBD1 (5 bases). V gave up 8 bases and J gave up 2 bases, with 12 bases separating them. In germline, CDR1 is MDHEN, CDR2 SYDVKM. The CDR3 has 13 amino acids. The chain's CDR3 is CASADSANYGYTF. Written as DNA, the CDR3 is TGTGCCAGCGCAGACAGCGCAAACTATGGCTACACCTTC.

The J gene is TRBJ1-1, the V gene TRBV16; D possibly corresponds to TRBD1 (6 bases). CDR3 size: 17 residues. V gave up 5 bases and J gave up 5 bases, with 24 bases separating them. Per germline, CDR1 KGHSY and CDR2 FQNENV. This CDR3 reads CASSTKMGAYRATEAFF. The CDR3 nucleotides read TGTGCCAGCAGCACAAAGATGGGGGCCTATCGGGCAACTGAAGCTTTCTTT.

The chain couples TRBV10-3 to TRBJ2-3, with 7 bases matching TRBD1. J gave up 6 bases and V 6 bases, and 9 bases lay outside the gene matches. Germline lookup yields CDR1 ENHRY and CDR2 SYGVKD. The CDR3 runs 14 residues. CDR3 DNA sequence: TGTGCCATCAGAAGACAGGGAGCCCCGGATACGCAGTATTTT. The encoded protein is CAIRRQGAPDTQYF.

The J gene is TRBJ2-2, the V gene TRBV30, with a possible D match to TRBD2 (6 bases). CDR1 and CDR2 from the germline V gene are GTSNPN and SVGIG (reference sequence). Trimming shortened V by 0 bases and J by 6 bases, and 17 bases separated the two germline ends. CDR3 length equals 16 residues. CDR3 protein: CAWSVRRGVYAGELFF. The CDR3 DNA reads TGTGCCTGGAGTGTACGGAGGGGAGTCTATGCCGGGGAGCTGTTTTTT.

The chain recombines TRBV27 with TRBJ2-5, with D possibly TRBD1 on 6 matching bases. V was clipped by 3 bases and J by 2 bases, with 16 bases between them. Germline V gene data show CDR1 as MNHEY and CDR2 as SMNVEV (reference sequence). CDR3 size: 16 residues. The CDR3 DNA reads TGTGCCAGCAGTTTCAGCCGTACTACAGGGCAAGAGACCCAGTACTTC. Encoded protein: CASSFSRTTGQETQYF.

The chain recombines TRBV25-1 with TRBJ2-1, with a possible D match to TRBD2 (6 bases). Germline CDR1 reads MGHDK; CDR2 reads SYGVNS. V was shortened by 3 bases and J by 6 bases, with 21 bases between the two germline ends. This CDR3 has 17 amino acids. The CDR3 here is CASSDPLNSGNSNEQFF. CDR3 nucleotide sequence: TGTGCCAGCAGTGATCCCCTAAATAGCGGAAATTCCAATGAGCAGTTCTTC.

CDR3 coding DNA: TGTGCCAGCAGTCCAACGGGGATCATGGTAGGGACTGAAGCTTTCTTT. This sequence encodes CASSPTGIMVGTEAFF. The chain couples TRBV14 to TRBJ1-1, with D unclear. The germline V gene encodes CDR1 SGHDN and CDR2 FVKESK. The CDR3 runs 16 residues. Between the trimmed V and J ends, which lost 6 bases and 5 bases, there was a span of 22 bases. The full variable domain, in which reference TRBV14 and TRBJ1-1 provide the parts outside the CDR3, is EAGVTQFPSHSVIEKGQTVTLRCDPISGHDNLYWYRRVMGKEIKFLLHFVKESKQDESGMPNNRFLAERTGGTYSTLKVQPAELEDSGVYFCASSPTGIMVGTEAFFGQGTRLTVV.

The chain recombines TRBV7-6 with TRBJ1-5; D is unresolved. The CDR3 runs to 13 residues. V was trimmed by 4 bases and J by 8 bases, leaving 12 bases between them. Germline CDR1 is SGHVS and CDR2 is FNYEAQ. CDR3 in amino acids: CASSSGVRKPQHF. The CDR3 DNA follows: TGTGCCAGCAGCTCCGGGGTTAGGAAGCCCCAGCATTTT. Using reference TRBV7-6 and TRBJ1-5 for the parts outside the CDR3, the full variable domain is GAGVSQSPRYKVTKRGQDVALRCDPISGHVSLYWYRQALGQGPEFLTYFNYEAQQDKSGLPNDRFSAERPEGSISTLTIQRTEQRDSAMYRCASSSGVRKPQHFGDGTRLSIL.

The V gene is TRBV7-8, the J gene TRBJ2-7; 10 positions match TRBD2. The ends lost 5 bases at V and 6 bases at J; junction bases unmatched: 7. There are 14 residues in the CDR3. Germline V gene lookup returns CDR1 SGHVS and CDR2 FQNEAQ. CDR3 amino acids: CASSRGLAEFEQYF. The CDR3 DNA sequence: TGTGCCAGCAGCCGAGGACTAGCGGAGTTCGAGCAGTACTTC.

CDR3 nucleotide sequence: TGTGCCAGCAGCGAGACTGCGGCTGGCTACACCTTC. This encodes CASSETAAGYTF. J is TRBJ1-2 and V is TRBV11-2; no clear D. V was cut by 5 bases and J by 7 bases, with 11 bases left in between. The CDR3 totals 12 residues. Germline V gene sequence: CDR1 SGHAT, CDR2 FQNNGV.

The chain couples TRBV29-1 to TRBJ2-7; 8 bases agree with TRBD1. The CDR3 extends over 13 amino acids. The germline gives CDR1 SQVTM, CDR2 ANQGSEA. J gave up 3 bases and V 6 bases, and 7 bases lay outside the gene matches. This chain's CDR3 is CSVGNGQGYEQYF. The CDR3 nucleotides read TGCAGCGTCGGGAACGGACAGGGCTACGAGCAGTACTTC.

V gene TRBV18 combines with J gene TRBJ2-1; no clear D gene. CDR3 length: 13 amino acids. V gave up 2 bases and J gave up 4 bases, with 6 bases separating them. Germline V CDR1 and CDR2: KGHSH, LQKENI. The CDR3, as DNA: TGTGCCAGCTCACCAACACAGTACAATGAGCAGTTCTTC. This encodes CASSPTQYNEQFF.

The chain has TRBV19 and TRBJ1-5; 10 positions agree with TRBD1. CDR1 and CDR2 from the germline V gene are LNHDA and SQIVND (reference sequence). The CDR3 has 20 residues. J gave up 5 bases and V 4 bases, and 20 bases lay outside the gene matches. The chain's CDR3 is CASSTFRDRGREESYQPQHF. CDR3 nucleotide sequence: TGTGCCAGTAGTACGTTTAGGGACAGGGGCCGAGAAGAGAGCTATCAGCCCCAGCATTTT. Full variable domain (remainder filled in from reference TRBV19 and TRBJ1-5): DGGITQSPKYLFRKEGQNVTLSCEQNLNHDAMYWYRQDPGQGLRLIYYSQIVNDFQKGDIAEGYSVSREKKESFPLTVTSAQKNPTAFYLCASSTFRDRGREESYQPQHFGDGTRLSIL.

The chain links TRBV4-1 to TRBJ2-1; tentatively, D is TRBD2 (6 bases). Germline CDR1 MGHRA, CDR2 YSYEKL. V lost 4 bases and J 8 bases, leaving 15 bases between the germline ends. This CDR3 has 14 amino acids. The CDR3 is CASSRLGLLDEQFF. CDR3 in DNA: TGCGCCAGCAGCCGCCTAGGACTATTAGATGAGCAGTTCTTC.

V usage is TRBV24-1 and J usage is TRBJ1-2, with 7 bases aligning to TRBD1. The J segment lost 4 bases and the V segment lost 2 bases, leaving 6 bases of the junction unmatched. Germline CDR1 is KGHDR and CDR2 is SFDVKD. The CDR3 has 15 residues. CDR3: CATSDSGTVSYGYTF. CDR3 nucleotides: TGTGCCACCAGTGATTCAGGGACAGTGAGCTATGGCTACACCTTC.

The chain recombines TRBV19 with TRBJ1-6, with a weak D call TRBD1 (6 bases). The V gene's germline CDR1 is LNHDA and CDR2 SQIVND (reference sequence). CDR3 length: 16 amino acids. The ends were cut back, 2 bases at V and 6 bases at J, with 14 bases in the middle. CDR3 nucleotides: TGTGCCAGTAGTATACCCTGGACAGTGGGTAATTCACCCCTCCACTTT. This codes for CASSIPWTVGNSPLHF.

In DNA, the CDR3 is TGTGCCAGCAGCCGACTAAGCACAGATACGCAGTATTTT. It encodes CASSRLSTDTQYF. The chain is built from TRBV11-3 and TRBJ2-3; D may be TRBD2 (5 bases). The V end lost 5 bases, the J end lost 0 bases, and 6 bases lay between the germline ends. The germline V gene encodes CDR1 SGHNT and CDR2 YENEEA. There are 13 residues in the CDR3.

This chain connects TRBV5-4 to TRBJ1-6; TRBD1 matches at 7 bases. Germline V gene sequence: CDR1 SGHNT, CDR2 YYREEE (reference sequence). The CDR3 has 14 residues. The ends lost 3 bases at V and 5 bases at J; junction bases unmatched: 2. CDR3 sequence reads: CASSWDSHNSPLHF. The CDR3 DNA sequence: TGTGCCAGCAGCTGGGACAGCCATAATTCACCCCTCCACTTT.